Each of the 25 T cell receptor beta chains below was sequenced from the same sample in a study of CD4+ T cells in melanoma. This table comes from immunoSEQ multiplex PCR, and its TCRdb copy is limited to in-frame clones, with some not included. This table has fewer than 150,000 clones, 92% appearing once. The receptors derive from a human donor with melanoma.

V usage is TRBV30 and J usage is TRBJ2-2, with TRBD1 matching 8 bases. Germline CDR1 GTSNPN, CDR2 SVGIG (reference sequence). The CDR3 contains 16 residues. V was pared by 8 bases and J by 6 bases, with 17 bases of the junction left unmatched. CDR3 protein: CARAESRQGAAGELFF. CDR3 coding DNA: TGTGCCCGAGCGGAGAGTCGTCAGGGGGCAGCCGGGGAGCTGTTTTTT.

The chain carries TRBV5-1 and TRBJ2-1, with TRBD1 as a possible D gene (6 bases). The V gene's germline CDR1 is SGHRS and CDR2 YFSETQ. The CDR3 length is 15 residues. V shed 5 bases and J shed 2 bases, with 14 bases lying between them. The CDR3 protein is CASRTDSQPYNEQFF. The CDR3 DNA is TGCGCCAGCAGGACGGACAGTCAGCCCTACAATGAGCAGTTCTTC.

This chain joins TRBV5-1 and TRBJ2-6; a possible D gene is TRBD2 (6 bases). CDR3 length: 18 amino acids. Trimming removed 4 bases at V and 2 bases at J, with 19 bases between. Germline V gene lookup returns CDR1 SGHRS and CDR2 YFSETQ. CDR3 region: CASSLLAGITAGANVLTF. The DNA for the CDR3 is TGCGCCAGCAGCCTCCTGGCGGGAATCACAGCTGGGGCCAACGTCCTGACTTTC.

V is TRBV5-4 and J is TRBJ1-3, with a weak D call TRBD1 (5 bases). The V and J ends lost 2 bases and 1 base respectively, with 7 bases between them. This CDR3 comprises 14 residues. Looked up from germline, CDR1 is SGHNT and CDR2 is YYREEE (reference sequence). CDR3 sequence reads: CASSFGGSGNTIYF. In DNA form, the CDR3 reads TGTGCCAGCAGCTTTGGGGGTTCTGGAAACACCATATATTTT.

The chain employs TRBV14 and TRBJ2-4; D tentatively fits TRBD1 or TRBD2 (5 bases each). CDR1 is SGHDN, CDR2 FVKESK, per germline. The CDR3 is made up of 15 amino acids. The V gene lost 2 bases and the J gene lost 0 bases, with 8 bases spanning the gap. The CDR3 nucleotides are TGTGCCAGCAGCCAAAGTGGGGGAGCCAAAAACATTCAGTACTTC. It yields the protein CASSQSGGAKNIQYF.

The table lists this clone with a few counts. This chain uses TRBV5-1 with TRBJ2-3, with a weak D call TRBD1 (6 bases). CDR3 length: 14 amino acids. The germline V gene encodes CDR1 SGHRS and CDR2 YFSETQ. V dropped 7 bases and J dropped 2 bases, with 14 bases sitting between them. CDR3 region: CASSQGTTTDTQYF. The CDR3, as DNA: TGCGCCAGCTCACAGGGTACCACCACAGATACGCAGTATTTT.

The chain recombines TRBV11-2 with TRBJ1-5; D gene ambiguous. The CDR3 length is 13 residues. In germline, CDR1 is SGHAT, CDR2 FQNNGV. V gave up 5 bases and J gave up 5 bases, with 10 bases separating them. For the CDR3, the DNA is TGTGCCAGCAGCCGTGGGATAGATCAGCCCCAGCATTTT. Its translation is CASSRGIDQPQHF.

The rearrangement uses TRBV11-2 and TRBJ2-3; D not certain. CDR1 is SGHAT, CDR2 FQNNGV, per germline. The CDR3 is 16 residues long. V was trimmed by 2 bases and J by 6 bases, leaving 18 bases between them. CDR3 sequence: CASSLRDPTRPDTQYF. The DNA for the CDR3 is TGTGCCAGCAGCTTAAGAGACCCCACACGGCCGGATACGCAGTATTTT.

This clone was observed once. The rearrangement joins TRBV12-5 to TRBJ1-2, with D perhaps TRBD1 (5 bases). The CDR3 contains 14 residues. The germline V and J ends were trimmed by 1 base and 6 bases, with 12 bases remaining between them. Germline CDR1 and CDR2: LGHNT and FRNRAP. The CDR3, as DNA: TGTGCTAGTGGTTTGGATCTCAGGGCGAATGGCTACACCTTC. Translating it yields CASGLDLRANGYTF.

The chain links TRBV2 to TRBJ2-5; TRBD2 matches at 8 bases. The CDR3 is made up of 15 amino acids. V shed 4 bases, J shed 4 bases, and the junction held 8 bases outside the gene matches. Germline-derived CDR1 and CDR2 are SNHLY and FYNNEI. CDR3 bases: TGTGCCAGCAGTGCTCGCGGGACTAGAGCAGAGACCCAGTACTTC. Translating it yields CASSARGTRAETQYF.

The chain carries TRBV30 and TRBJ1-1; D not certain. The V gene lost 1 base and the J gene lost 1 base, with 7 bases spanning the gap. Germline lookup yields CDR1 GTSNPN and CDR2 SVGIG (reference sequence). The CDR3 is made up of 13 amino acids. CDR3 DNA sequence: TGTGCCTGGAGTGAGCAAAGGAACACTGAAGCTTTCTTT. Translating gives CAWSEQRNTEAFF. The full variable domain, in which reference TRBV30 and TRBJ1-1 provide the parts outside the CDR3, is SQTIHQWPATLVQPVGSPLSLECTVEGTSNPNLYWYRQAAGRGLQLLFYSVGIGQISSEVPQNLSASRPQDRQFILSSKKLLLSDSGFYLCAWSEQRNTEAFFGQGTRLTVV.

V is TRBV19 and J is TRBJ1-1; D remains ambiguous. V lost 8 bases, J lost 1 base, and 11 bases lay in between. This CDR3 comprises 13 residues. The germline gives CDR1 LNHDA, CDR2 SQIVND (reference sequence). CDR3 sequence reads: CASSQKENTEAFF. The DNA for the CDR3 is TGTGCCAGTTCTCAAAAAGAGAACACTGAAGCTTTCTTT. Filled out from reference TRBV19 and TRBJ1-1, the complete variable domain reads DGGITQSPKYLFRKEGQNVTLSCEQNLNHDAMYWYRQDPGQGLRLIYYSQIVNDFQKGDIAEGYSVSREKKESFPLTVTSAQKNPTAFYLCASSQKENTEAFFGQGTRLTVV.

The V gene is TRBV9, the J gene TRBJ1-2, with D unresolved. Trimming stripped 6 bases from V and 13 bases from J, with 7 bases between. The length of the CDR3 is 8 residues. CDR1 and CDR2 from the germline V gene are SGDLS and YYNGEE. CDR3 sequence reads: CASTSCTF. The CDR3 DNA reads TGTGCCAGCACCTCCTGCACCTTC.

This clone occurred once. This rearrangement joins TRBV5-1 to TRBJ2-3, with 9 bases aligning to TRBD2. Germline loops: CDR1 SGHRS, CDR2 YFSETQ. This CDR3 comprises 16 residues. V was pared by 0 bases and J by 1 base, with 3 bases of the junction left unmatched. CDR3 sequence (DNA): TGCGCCAGCAGCTTGGGAATAGCGGGGGGCACAGATACGCAGTATTTT. It encodes CASSLGIAGGTDTQYF.

This clone was recorded once. CDR3 nucleotides: TGTGCCAGCTCACCATCGCCTCAGGGGGTGAACACTGAAGCTTTCTTT. Its translation: CASSPSPQGVNTEAFF. The chain joins TRBV18 to TRBJ1-1; 7 nucleotides line up with TRBD1. With 2 bases clipped from V and 0 bases from J, the junction kept 6 bases outside the gene matches. The CDR3 covers 16 residues. Germline V lookup: CDR1 KGHSH, CDR2 LQKENI.

The chain employs TRBV5-6 and TRBJ1-1; D not certain. The germline gives CDR1 SGHDT, CDR2 YYEEEE. The CDR3 has 15 amino acids. V shed 1 base and J shed 0 bases, with 10 bases lying between them. The CDR3 coding sequence is TGTGCCAGCAGCTTGTACGGACGATTGAACACTGAAGCTTTCTTT. It yields the protein CASSLYGRLNTEAFF.

V usage is TRBV5-1 and J usage is TRBJ1-4; 9 positions match TRBD1. V lost 2 bases and J lost 8; bases outside the gene matches: 4. This CDR3 contains 14 residues. Germline values: CDR1 SGHRS, CDR2 YFSETQ. In nucleotides, the CDR3 is TGCGCCAGCAGCTTTGGGGACAGGGACGAAAAACTGTTTTTT. Translating gives CASSFGDRDEKLFF. Drawing the rest from reference TRBV5-1 and TRBJ1-4, the complete variable domain is KAGVTQTPRYLIKTRGQQVTLSCSPISGHRSVSWYQQTPGQGLQFLFEYFSETQRNKGNFPGRFSGRQFSNSRSEMNVSTLELGDSALYLCASSFGDRDEKLFFGSGTQLSVL.

This clone was observed a few times. Mismatch with germline at one junction end may stem from a read error. This chain joins TRBV7-7 and TRBJ2-3, with D perhaps given as TRBD1 or TRBD2 (5 bases each). Germline V gives CDR1 SSHAT, CDR2 FNYEAQ (reference sequence). This CDR3 has 13 amino acids. The CDR3 DNA is TGTGCTAGCAGCTTGGGGGGCACAGATACGCAGTATTTT. Its translation: CASSLGGTDTQYF.

The chain combines TRBV5-1 with TRBJ2-7; 10 nucleotides match TRBD2. Looked up from germline, CDR1 is SGHRS and CDR2 is YFSETQ. The CDR3 contains 15 residues. Trimming took 0 bases from V and 4 from J; bases not matched to a gene: 4. The CDR3 DNA reads as TGCGCCAGCAGCTTGGAGTCTAGCGGGGGATACGAGCAGTACTTC. Translating gives CASSLESSGGYEQYF. The whole variable domain, remainder taken from reference TRBV5-1 and TRBJ2-7, is KAGVTQTPRYLIKTRGQQVTLSCSPISGHRSVSWYQQTPGQGLQFLFEYFSETQRNKGNFPGRFSGRQFSNSRSEMNVSTLELGDSALYLCASSLESSGGYEQYFGPGTRLTVT.

V gene TRBV18 combines with J gene TRBJ1-3; D not resolved. The V end was cut by 2 bases, the J end by 0 bases, with 8 bases between. The CDR3 has 15 residues. CDR1 is KGHSH and CDR2 is LQKENI in the germline V gene. CDR3 coding DNA: TGTGCCAGCTCACCAGGGTACGGCTCTGGAAACACCATATATTTT. Translated, it gives CASSPGYGSGNTIYF.

The chain joins TRBV5-1 to TRBJ1-4; 9 positions match TRBD1. Per germline, CDR1 SGHRS and CDR2 YFSETQ. The J segment lost 8 bases and the V segment lost 4 bases, leaving 12 bases of the junction unmatched. The CDR3 totals 16 residues. The CDR3 bases are TGCGCCAGCAGCCGACTTGGTGGGACAGGGTCCGAAAAACTGTTTTTT. This sequence encodes CASSRLGGTGSEKLFF.

The CDR3 DNA sequence: TGTGCCAGCAGCTACGCGGGGACAGGGTGGGAGACCCAGTACTTC. Its protein is CASSYAGTGWETQYF. This chain uses TRBV7-9 with TRBJ2-5; 9 positions agree with TRBD1. This CDR3 spans 15 amino acids. In germline, CDR1 is SEHNR, CDR2 FQNEAQ (reference sequence). Trimming took 4 bases from V and 5 from J; bases not matched to a gene: 8. The full variable domain, in which reference TRBV7-9 and TRBJ2-5 provide the parts outside the CDR3, is DTGVSQNPRHKITKRGQNVTFRCDPISEHNRLYWYRQTLGQGPEFLTYFQNEAQLEKSRLLSDRFSAERPKGSFSTLEIQRTEQGDSAMYLCASSYAGTGWETQYFGPGTRLLVL.

This clone has just one count. The J gene is TRBJ1-4, the V gene TRBV6-7; TRBD1 aligns across 9 bases. TRBV6-7 is flagged as an ORF with uncertain function. The CDR3 totals 15 residues. Trimming cost V 5 bases and J 7 bases; bases outside gene matches: 8. For the CDR3, the DNA is TGTGCCAGCAGTGCGGGGGACAGGGTGAGTGAAAAACTGTTTTTT. This sequence encodes CASSAGDRVSEKLFF.

A single count supports this clone. V gene TRBV5-6 combines with J gene TRBJ1-2; D not certain. This CDR3 spans 17 amino acids. V lost 2 bases and J 6 bases, leaving 23 bases between the germline ends. Germline CDR1 and CDR2: SGHDT and YYEEEE. DNA of the CDR3: TGTGCCAGCAGCTTACTTGGGTTTGCGACGGAGTCAGATGGCTACACCTTC. Translated: CASSLLGFATESDGYTF.

The V call is TRBV12-5, the J call TRBJ1-1; D unclear. Trimming pared 5 bases from V and 0 bases from J, leaving 13 bases between. Per the germline V gene, CDR1 is LGHNT and CDR2 is FRNRAP. The CDR3 totals 15 residues. As DNA, the CDR3 is TGTGCTAGTGGTCCCGGACGGACGGTGAACACTGAAGCTTTCTTT. Protein: CASGPGRTVNTEAFF.